Listed below are T cell receptor beta chains from one sample, sequenced in a study of blood T cell repertoires in COVID-19. Sequenced by immunoSEQ multiplex PCR; TCRdb stores in-frame clones only, minus some. The sample holds around 42,000 clones, about 91% seen once. The sequencing sample was made of peripheral blood. The receptor set was obtained from a human donor in a cohort sampled during active COVID-19. The CDR3 runs from the conserved cysteine through the conserved F or W. Each record gives: J gene, D gene, V gene, clone size, CDR3 protein, CDR3 DNA. A D gene is named only where the DNA matches it firmly. Clone size is stated in some rows and not others, as once, few, many or a class when expanded.

J: TRBJ2-7
D: -
V: TRBV9
size: -
CDR3: CASSVGASTYEQYF
DNA: TGTGCCAGCAGCGTAGGGGCTAGCACCTACGAGCAGTACTTC

J: TRBJ1-5
D: -
V: TRBV6-1
size: -
CDR3: CASSEVSGILPPQHF
DNA: TGTGCCAGCAGTGAAGTTTCAGGGATCCTTCCGCCCCAGCATTTT

J: TRBJ1-5
D: -
V: TRBV2
size: -
CDR3: CASSEEGVYQPQHF
DNA: TGTGCCAGCAGTGAAGAAGGGGTTTATCAGCCCCAGCATTTT

J: TRBJ1-1
D: -
V: TRBV5-1
size: -
CDR3: CASSLVAGTEAFF
DNA: TGCGCCAGCAGCTTGGTGGCAGGGACTGAAGCTTTCTTT

J: TRBJ2-3
D: -
V: TRBV3-1/TRBV3-2
size: -
CDR3: CASSPRSGLDTQYF
DNA: TGTGCCAGCAGCCCGAGAAGTGGTTTAGATACGCAGTATTTT

J: TRBJ1-3
D: TRBD1
V: TRBV7-2
size: -
CDR3: CASNDRGSGNTIYF
DNA: TGTGCCAGCAACGACAGGGGCTCTGGAAACACCATATATTTT

J: TRBJ2-2
D: -
V: TRBV5-1
size: -
CDR3: CASSLGSGPNTGELFF
DNA: TGCGCCAGCAGCTTGGGAAGCGGGCCGAACACCGGGGAGCTGTTTTTT

J: TRBJ2-1
D: -
V: TRBV6-5
size: -
CDR3: CASPSQTLIGGEQFF
DNA: TGTGCCAGCCCATCACAGACGCTTATAGGGGGTGAGCAGTTCTTC

J: TRBJ1-1
D: TRBD1
V: TRBV19
size: -
CDR3: CASSTLTGGTEAFF
DNA: TGTGCCAGTAGTACACTGACAGGGGGGACTGAAGCTTTCTTT

J: TRBJ2-1
D: TRBD2
V: TRBV12-3/TRBV12-4
size: -
CDR3: CASSLTRGDEQFF
DNA: TGTGCCAGCAGTTTAACTCGGGGGGATGAGCAGTTCTTC

J: TRBJ1-2
D: -
V: TRBV7-9
size: -
CDR3: CASSFHSGGYTF
DNA: TGTGCCAGCAGCTTTCATTCGGGTGGCTACACCTTC

J: TRBJ2-5
D: -
V: TRBV3-1/TRBV3-2
size: once
CDR3: CASSQDLGSQETQYF
DNA: TGTGCCAGCAGCCAAGATCTAGGATCCCAAGAGACCCAGTACTTC

J: TRBJ2-1
D: TRBD2
V: TRBV30
size: -
CDR3: CAWSVGSGGAYNEQFF
DNA: TGTGCCTGGAGTGTAGGTAGCGGGGGGGCCTACAATGAGCAGTTCTTC

J: TRBJ1-4
D: -
V: TRBV14
size: -
CDR3: CASSSNTSTNEKLFF
DNA: TGTGCCAGCAGCTCAAACACCTCAACTAATGAAAAACTGTTTTTT

J: TRBJ2-3
D: -
V: TRBV6-2/TRBV6-3
size: -
CDR3: CASSYREPDTQYF
DNA: TGTGCCAGCAGTTACAGAGAACCAGATACGCAGTATTTT

J: TRBJ2-7
D: TRBD1
V: TRBV19
size: -
CDR3: CASSTRDSIYEQYF
DNA: TGTGCCAGTAGTACCCGGGACAGTATCTACGAGCAGTACTTC

J: TRBJ2-1
D: TRBD1
V: TRBV18
size: -
CDR3: CASSFGQGSRSSYNEQFF
DNA: TGTGCCAGCTCATTTGGACAGGGATCCAGGAGCTCCTACAATGAGCAGTTCTTC

J: TRBJ2-3
D: -
V: TRBV7-2
size: few
CDR3: CASRGGVARGLTRDTQYF
DNA: TGTGCCAGCAGGGGGGGGGTAGCCAGGGGACTTACTAGAGATACGCAGTATTTT

J: TRBJ2-3
D: -
V: TRBV14
size: -
CDR3: CASSQDLADTQYF
DNA: TGTGCCAGCAGCCAAGATCTAGCAGATACGCAGTATTTT

J: TRBJ2-7
D: -
V: TRBV10-2
size: -
CDR3: CASSEQTGKYEQYF
DNA: TGCGCCAGCAGCGAGCAGACGGGGAAATACGAGCAGTACTTC

J: TRBJ2-1
D: TRBD2
V: TRBV6-5
size: -
CDR3: CASRGLAYNEQFF
DNA: TGTGCCAGCAGGGGACTAGCATACAATGAGCAGTTCTTC

J: TRBJ2-1
D: TRBD2
V: TRBV9
size: -
CDR3: CASTPGVAGVIDEQFF
DNA: TGTGCCAGCACCCCAGGTGTAGCGGGAGTGATCGATGAGCAGTTCTTC

J: TRBJ2-7
D: -
V: TRBV28
size: -
CDR3: CASSLLDYSYEQYF
DNA: TGTGCCAGCAGTTTATTGGACTACTCCTACGAGCAGTACTTC

J: TRBJ2-3
D: -
V: TRBV5-1
size: -
CDR3: CASSLTGGQSTDTQYF
DNA: TGCGCCAGCAGCTTGACTGGCGGGCAAAGCACAGATACGCAGTATTTT

J: TRBJ1-5
D: -
V: TRBV29-1
size: -
CDR3: CSTRAGANQPQHF
DNA: TGCAGCACAAGGGCAGGGGCCAATCAGCCCCAGCATTTT

J: TRBJ2-3
D: TRBD2
V: TRBV9
size: -
CDR3: CASSYGLAGDTQYF
DNA: TGTGCCAGCAGCTATGGACTAGCGGGCGATACGCAGTATTTT

J: TRBJ1-4
D: -
V: TRBV7-9
size: -
CDR3: CASSHPGGFEKLFF
DNA: TGTGCCAGCAGCCACCCCGGAGGCTTTGAAAAACTGTTTTTT

J: TRBJ1-2
D: -
V: TRBV9
size: few
CDR3: CASSVEPGAWYGYTF
DNA: TGTGCCAGCAGCGTAGAACCAGGTGCGTGGTATGGCTACACCTTC

J: TRBJ2-1
D: TRBD2
V: TRBV6-2/TRBV6-3
size: few
CDR3: CASSYSVAGVYNEQFF
DNA: TGTGCCAGCAGTTATTCGGTAGCGGGGGTTTACAATGAGCAGTTCTTC

J: TRBJ1-5
D: -
V: TRBV6-1
size: -
CDR3: CASSESGNQPQHF
DNA: TGTGCCAGCAGTGAGAGCGGGAATCAGCCCCAGCATTTT

J: TRBJ2-1
D: -
V: TRBV29-1
size: -
CDR3: CSARPSGSYNEQFF
DNA: TGCAGCGCCCGCCCCTCCGGGTCCTACAATGAGCAGTTCTTC

J: TRBJ1-2
D: -
V: TRBV3-1/TRBV3-2
size: few
CDR3: CASSQESVGYTF
DNA: TGTGCCAGCAGCCAAGAGTCAGTTGGCTACACCTTC

J: TRBJ1-6
D: TRBD1
V: TRBV9
size: -
CDR3: CASSVSGTGNSPLHF
DNA: TGTGCCAGCAGCGTCTCCGGGACAGGGAATTCACCCCTCCACTTT

J: TRBJ1-6
D: -
V: TRBV19
size: once
CDR3: CASSLQGNSPLHF
DNA: TGTGCCAGTAGTTTACAGGGAAATTCACCCCTCCACTTT

J: TRBJ1-1
D: -
V: TRBV29-1
size: -
CDR3: CSVQQGWGMNTEAFF
DNA: TGCAGCGTGCAACAGGGATGGGGAATGAACACTGAAGCTTTCTTT

J: TRBJ1-2
D: -
V: TRBV5-4
size: -
CDR3: CASSTPQYNPPTF
DNA: TGTGCCAGCAGCACGCCCCAGTACAATCCCCCCACCTTC

J: TRBJ2-5
D: TRBD2
V: TRBV9
size: once
CDR3: CASSGNKRGPQETQYF
DNA: TGTGCCAGCAGCGGTAATAAGCGGGGGCCCCAAGAGACCCAGTACTTC

J: TRBJ1-5
D: -
V: TRBV29-1
size: -
CDR3: CSVGAANQPQHF
DNA: TGCAGCGTTGGGGCAGCAAATCAGCCCCAGCATTTT

J: TRBJ2-5
D: -
V: TRBV9
size: -
CDR3: CASSVEGWQETQYF
DNA: TGTGCCAGCAGCGTAGAGGGGTGGCAAGAGACCCAGTACTTC

J: TRBJ2-7
D: TRBD1
V: TRBV7-9
size: -
CDR3: CASSPLTGYGYEQYF
DNA: TGTGCCAGCAGCCCCCTGACAGGGTATGGGTACGAGCAGTACTTC

J: TRBJ2-7
D: -
V: TRBV30
size: -
CDR3: CAWSEVGQGYYNEQYF
DNA: TGTGCCTGGAGTGAGGTAGGGCAGGGCTATTACAACGAGCAGTACTTC

J: TRBJ1-4
D: -
V: TRBV29-1
size: -
CDR3: CSASGGSYSPYNEKLFF
DNA: TGCAGCGCTTCCGGGGGGTCCTACTCCCCTTATAATGAAAAACTGTTTTTT

J: TRBJ2-3
D: TRBD1
V: TRBV4-2
size: -
CDR3: CASSQDSGQGADTQYF
DNA: TGTGCCAGCAGCCAAGATTCGGGACAGGGGGCAGATACGCAGTATTTT

J: TRBJ1-2
D: TRBD1
V: TRBV6-5
size: -
CDR3: CASRPGGVYGYTF
DNA: TGTGCCAGCAGACCAGGGGGCGTCTATGGCTACACCTTC

J: TRBJ1-1
D: -
V: TRBV7-2
size: once
CDR3: CASSLNAGDKAFF
DNA: TGTGCCAGCAGCTTAAATGCGGGGGATAAGGCTTTCTTT

J: TRBJ2-5
D: TRBD2
V: TRBV6-2/TRBV6-3
size: once
CDR3: CASSYSSGGSGDQETQYF
DNA: TGTGCCAGCAGTTACAGTAGCGGGGGCAGTGGAGACCAAGAGACCCAGTACTTC

J: TRBJ2-2
D: TRBD2
V: TRBV9
size: -
CDR3: CASSTRTSGGPHTGELFF
DNA: TGTGCCAGCAGCACGAGGACTAGCGGGGGCCCCCACACCGGGGAGCTGTTTTTT

J: TRBJ2-5
D: -
V: TRBV9
size: -
CDR3: CASSVWASRGETQYF
DNA: TGTGCCAGCAGCGTGTGGGCCTCCAGGGGAGAGACCCAGTACTTC

J: TRBJ1-1
D: -
V: TRBV28
size: few
CDR3: CASASGWSNTEAFF
DNA: TGTGCCAGCGCTTCCGGTTGGTCTAACACTGAAGCTTTCTTT

J: TRBJ1-1
D: TRBD1
V: TRBV19
size: -
CDR3: CASGDRANTEAFF
DNA: TGTGCCAGTGGGGACAGGGCGAACACTGAAGCTTTCTTT

J: TRBJ2-5
D: -
V: TRBV7-2
size: -
CDR3: CASALASPETQYF
DNA: TGTGCCAGTGCACTAGCATCTCCAGAGACCCAGTACTTC

J: TRBJ1-3
D: -
V: TRBV5-6
size: -
CDR3: CASSPRGLDTIYF
DNA: TGTGCCAGCAGCCCACGGGGTTTGGACACCATATATTTT

J: TRBJ1-1
D: -
V: TRBV11-1
size: -
CDR3: CASSSPGFLDTEAFF
DNA: TGTGCCAGCAGCTCGCCAGGGTTTTTGGACACTGAAGCTTTCTTT

J: TRBJ2-7
D: TRBD2
V: TRBV7-9
size: -
CDR3: CASSSARGTDTYEQYF
DNA: TGTGCCAGCAGCTCAGCGCGGGGGACTGATACCTACGAGCAGTACTTC

J: TRBJ1-5
D: -
V: TRBV10-2
size: -
CDR3: CASSQYRNQPQHF
DNA: TGCGCCAGCAGCCAATACAGAAATCAGCCCCAGCATTTT

J: TRBJ1-2
D: TRBD1
V: TRBV3-1/TRBV3-2
size: -
CDR3: CASSQDGRVGTGQIYGYTF
DNA: TGTGCCAGCAGCCAAGATGGGAGAGTTGGGACAGGGCAAATCTATGGCTACACCTTC

J: TRBJ2-2
D: TRBD1
V: TRBV6-6
size: -
CDR3: CASSFDRGRVGELFF
DNA: TGTGCCAGCAGTTTCGACAGGGGGAGGGTCGGGGAGCTGTTTTTT